This T cell receptor beta chain was obtained from a study of blood T cell repertoires in COVID-19. Original processing notes: The authors estimated nucleated cell counts from reference gene primer amplification. TCRdb keeps only in-frame clones here, not all; method: immunoSEQ multiplex PCR. V and J calls and clone size are copied from that table; D and trimming were computed from the DNA. The sample carries 14,000 or so clones, over 80% recorded once. Trimming removed 4 bases from V and 6 bases from J; junction bases left unmatched: 7. CDR3 length: 17 residues. Looked up from germline, CDR1 is KGHSH and CDR2 is LQKENI. This clone was seen a few times.

The source material was peripheral blood. This clonotype was obtained from a human donor in a cohort sampled during active COVID-19. The chain links TRBV18 to TRBJ2-1, with 15 bases matching TRBD2. Here the CDR3 DNA reads TGTGCCAGCTCACGAGGGACTAGCGGGAGGTCGGGCAATGAGCAGTTCTTC. Residues: CASSRGTSGRSGNEQFF.